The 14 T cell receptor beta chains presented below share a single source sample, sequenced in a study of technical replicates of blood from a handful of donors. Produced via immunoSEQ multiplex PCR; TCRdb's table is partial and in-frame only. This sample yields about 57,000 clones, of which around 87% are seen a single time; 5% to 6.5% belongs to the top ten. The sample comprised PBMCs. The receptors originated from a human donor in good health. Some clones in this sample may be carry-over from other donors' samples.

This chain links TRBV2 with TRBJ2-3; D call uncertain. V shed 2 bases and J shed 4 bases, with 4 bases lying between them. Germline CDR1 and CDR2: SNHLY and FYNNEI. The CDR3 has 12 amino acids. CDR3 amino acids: CASSELADTQYF. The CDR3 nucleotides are TGTGCCAGCAGTGAACTAGCAGATACGCAGTATTTT.

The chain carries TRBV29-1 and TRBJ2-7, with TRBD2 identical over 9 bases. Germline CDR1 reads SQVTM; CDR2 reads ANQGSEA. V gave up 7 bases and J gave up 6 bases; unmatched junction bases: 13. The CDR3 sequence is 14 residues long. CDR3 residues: CSAAWRGGQIEQYF. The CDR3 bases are TGCAGCGCAGCCTGGCGGGGGGGCCAAATCGAGCAGTACTTC.

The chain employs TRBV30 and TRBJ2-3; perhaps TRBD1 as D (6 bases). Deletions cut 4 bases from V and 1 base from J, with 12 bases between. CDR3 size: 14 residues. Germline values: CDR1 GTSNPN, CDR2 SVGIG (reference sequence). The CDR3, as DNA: TGTGCCTGGAATGGGGGCTTGGGCACAGATACGCAGTATTTT. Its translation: CAWNGGLGTDTQYF.

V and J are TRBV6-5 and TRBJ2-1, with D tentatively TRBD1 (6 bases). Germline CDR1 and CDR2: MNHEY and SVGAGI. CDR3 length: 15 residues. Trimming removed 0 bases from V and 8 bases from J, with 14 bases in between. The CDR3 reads CASSYSGARRDEQFF. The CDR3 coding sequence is TGTGCCAGCAGTTACTCGGGGGCTCGTCGGGATGAGCAGTTCTTC.

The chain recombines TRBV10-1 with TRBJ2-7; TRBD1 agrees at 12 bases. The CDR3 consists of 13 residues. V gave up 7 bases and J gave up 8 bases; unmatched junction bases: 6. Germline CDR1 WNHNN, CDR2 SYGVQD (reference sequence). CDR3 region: CASIGTGGNQQYF. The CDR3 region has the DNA TGCGCCAGCATTGGGACAGGGGGCAATCAGCAGTACTTC.

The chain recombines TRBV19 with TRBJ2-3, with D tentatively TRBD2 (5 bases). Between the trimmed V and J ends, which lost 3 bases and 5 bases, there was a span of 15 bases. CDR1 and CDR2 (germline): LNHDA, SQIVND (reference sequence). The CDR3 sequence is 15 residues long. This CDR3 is CASSIRGPSGDTQYF. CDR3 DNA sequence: TGTGCCAGTAGTATTAGAGGGCCGAGTGGAGATACGCAGTATTTT.

The chain's CDR3 is CASSLSGTVNEQFF. CDR3 nucleotides: TGTGCCAGCAGTTTATCCGGGACTGTTAATGAGCAGTTCTTC. The J gene is TRBJ2-1, the V gene TRBV27, with D possibly matching TRBD2 (6 bases). V lost 0 bases, J lost 7 bases, and 10 bases lay in between. The CDR3 covers 14 residues. In germline, CDR1 is MNHEY, CDR2 SMNVEV (reference sequence).

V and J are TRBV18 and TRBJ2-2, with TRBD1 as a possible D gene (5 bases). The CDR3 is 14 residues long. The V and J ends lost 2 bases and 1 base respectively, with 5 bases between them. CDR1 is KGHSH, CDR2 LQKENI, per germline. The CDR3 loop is CASSPDRNTGELFF. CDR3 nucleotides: TGTGCCAGCTCACCAGACAGGAACACCGGGGAGCTGTTTTTT.

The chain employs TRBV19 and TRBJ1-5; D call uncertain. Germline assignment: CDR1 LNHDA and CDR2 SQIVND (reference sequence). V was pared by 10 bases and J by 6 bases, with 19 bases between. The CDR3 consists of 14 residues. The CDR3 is CATSFQRFSQPQHF. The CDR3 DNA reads TGTGCCACCTCGTTCCAGCGTTTTAGTCAGCCCCAGCATTTT.

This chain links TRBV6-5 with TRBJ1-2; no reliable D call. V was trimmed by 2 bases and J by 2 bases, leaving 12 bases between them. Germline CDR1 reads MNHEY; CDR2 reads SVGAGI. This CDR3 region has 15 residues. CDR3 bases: TGTGCCAGCAGTTACGGAGCGAATGTAAACTATGGCTACACCTTC. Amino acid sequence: CASSYGANVNYGYTF.

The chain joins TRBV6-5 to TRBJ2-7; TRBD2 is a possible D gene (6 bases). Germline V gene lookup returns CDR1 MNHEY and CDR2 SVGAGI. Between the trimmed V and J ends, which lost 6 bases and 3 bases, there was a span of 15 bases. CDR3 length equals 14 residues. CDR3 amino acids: CASRDSSADYEQYF. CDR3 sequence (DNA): TGTGCCAGCAGAGATTCTAGCGCCGACTACGAGCAGTACTTC.

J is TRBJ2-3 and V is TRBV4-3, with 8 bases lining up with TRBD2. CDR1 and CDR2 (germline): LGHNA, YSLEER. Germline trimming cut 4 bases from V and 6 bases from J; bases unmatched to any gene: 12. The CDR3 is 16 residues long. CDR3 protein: CASSLEVGRGGDTQYF. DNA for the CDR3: TGCGCCAGCAGCCTCGAAGTGGGCCGGGGGGGTGATACGCAGTATTTT.

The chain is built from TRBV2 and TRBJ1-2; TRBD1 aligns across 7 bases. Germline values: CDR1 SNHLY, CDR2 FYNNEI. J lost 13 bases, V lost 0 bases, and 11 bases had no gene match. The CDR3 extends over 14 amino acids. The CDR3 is CASSEARPAQGFTF. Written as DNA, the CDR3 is TGTGCCAGCAGTGAAGCGCGTCCCGCACAGGGGTTCACCTTC.

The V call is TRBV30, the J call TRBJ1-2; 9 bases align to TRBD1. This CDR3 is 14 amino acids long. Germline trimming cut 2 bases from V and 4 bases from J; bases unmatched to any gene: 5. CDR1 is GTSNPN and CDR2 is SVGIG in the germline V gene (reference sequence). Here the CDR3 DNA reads TGTGCCTGGAGTACGGACAGGGGAATCTATGGCTACACCTTC. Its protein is CAWSTDRGIYGYTF.